This paragraph covers one T cell receptor (beta chain) sequence. V was cut by 2 bases and J by 0 bases, with 10 bases left in between. The CDR3 runs 16 residues. Germline CDR1 and CDR2: SGHTA and FQGNSA. The source of the sample is a study of blood T cell repertoires in COVID-19. Study overall: Collection of acute and convalescent COVID-19 samples took place in the United States, Italy and Spain.

Per the authors' pipeline: How many nucleated cells were present was estimated from reference gene primer amplification. Sequenced by immunoSEQ multiplex PCR; TCRdb stores in-frame clones only, minus some. From that table come the V and J calls and clone size; the DNA was used to work out D and trimming. The sample contains a few hundred thousand clones, nearly 90% of which appear only once. The receptor was derived from a woman in her thirties who had recovered from COVID-19. The V and J genes are TRBV7-2 and TRBJ1-4; D unresolved. Specimen: PBMCs or T cells enriched from blood (not recorded which). This CDR3 reads CASSLRSRATNEKLFF. CDR3 DNA: TGTGCCAGCAGCTTAAGGTCGAGGGCAACTAATGAAAAACTGTTTTTT.